This passage covers 4 T cell receptor beta chains from one sample sequenced in a study of blood T cells in healthy people across ages. Primers used in a second PCR of about 7 to 11 cycles were a sample-barcoded 5' primer and a J-beta primer mix. TCRdb recomputed calls from the 5' RACE reads with MiXCR, one row per CDR3 protein. The data show over a million distinct CDR3 sequences, with 35% to 45% seen just once and less than 5% held by the top ten. Sequenced sample: blood. The receptor set was obtained from a woman younger than 35 in good health.

There are a few counts of this clonotype. V gene TRBV7-6 combines with J gene TRBJ2-1; D is possibly TRBD1 (5 bases). Germline V gene sequence: CDR1 SGHVS, CDR2 FNYEAQ. This CDR3 region has 14 residues. Trimming shortened V by 4 bases and J by 3 bases, and 10 bases separated the two germline ends. The CDR3 sequence is CASSSVDSYNEQFF. In DNA, the CDR3 is TGTGCCAGCAGCTCGGTAGACAGCTACAATGAGCAGTTCTTC.

The chain carries TRBV5-1 and TRBJ2-7; 9 bases are a match to TRBD1. Germline V lookup: CDR1 SGHRS, CDR2 YFSETQ. The CDR3 loop spans 14 amino acids. With 2 bases clipped from V and 9 bases from J, the junction kept 9 bases outside the gene matches. This CDR3 is CASSFGTGSCAQYF. The DNA of the CDR3 is TGCGCCAGCAGCTTCGGGACAGGGTCTTGCGCGCAGTACTTC.

This clonotype has more than one count but fewer than ten. The genes are TRBV3-1 and TRBJ1-1, with TRBD1 matching over 9 bases. V shed 6 bases, J shed 5 bases, and the junction held 7 bases outside the gene matches. The CDR3 extends over 14 amino acids. Germline V gene lookup returns CDR1 LGHDT and CDR2 YNNKEL (reference sequence). The CDR3 reads CASSPLTGGTEAFF. The CDR3 DNA is TGTGCCAGCAGTCCCTTGACAGGGGGGACTGAAGCTTTCTTT.

The chain employs TRBV12-3 or TRBV12-4 and TRBJ1-1; 8 nucleotides agree with TRBD1. J lost 10 bases, V lost 5 bases, and 15 bases had no gene match. CDR3 length: 15 residues. The CDR3 here is CASSRGGGQGASAFF. The CDR3 region has the DNA TGTGCCAGCAGTCGCGGGGGTGGGCAGGGGGCTTCAGCTTTCTTT.